What follows are 17 T cell receptor beta chains derived from one specimen sequenced in a study of Ad26.COV2.S vaccination and SARS-CoV-2 variants. Libraries were prepared by immunoSEQ multiplex PCR; TCRdb keeps only in-frame clonotypes and omits some of them. Of about 220,000 clones detected, 88% appear once; the ten largest clones hold over 8.5%. The treatment is: some 20 received Ad26.COV2.S at low or high dose, single or two shots; five or six received placebo; per-sample allocation not given. Samples were taken on day 63 after the first vaccine or placebo injection. Specimen: peripheral blood, collected in a trial of Ad26.COV2.S vaccine versus placebo. The receptors were gathered from a person aged 18-65 years who received the Ad26.COV2.S COVID-19 vaccine or a placebo.

V gene TRBV27 combines with J gene TRBJ2-3, with 10 bases aligning to TRBD2. The length of the CDR3 is 15 residues. Unmatched junction bases numbered 4, after V lost 3 bases and J lost 4 bases. From germline, CDR1 is MNHEY and CDR2 SMNVEV (reference sequence). This chain's CDR3 is CASSFELAGPDTQYF. The CDR3 DNA is TGTGCCAGCAGTTTCGAACTAGCGGGACCAGATACGCAGTATTTT.

The V call is TRBV7-9, the J call TRBJ2-3; D is uncertain. The germline V gene has CDR1 SEHNR and CDR2 FQNEAQ (reference sequence). The ends were cut back, 7 bases at V and 6 bases at J, with 11 bases in the middle. The CDR3 is made up of 12 amino acids. The CDR3: CASTHDGDTQYF. CDR3 DNA: TGTGCCAGCACCCACGATGGGGATACGCAGTATTTT.

The chain links TRBV19 to TRBJ2-7; TRBD1 matches at 9 bases. Germline CDR1 and CDR2: LNHDA and SQIVND (reference sequence). This CDR3 region has 15 residues. Trimming at V came to 6 bases and at J to 2 bases, leaving 8 bases not matched to a gene. CDR3 region: CASSAPGQGAYEQYF. The CDR3 bases are TGTGCCAGTAGCGCCCCGGGACAGGGAGCCTACGAGCAGTACTTC.

The chain recombines TRBV7-9 with TRBJ1-1; 7 bases match TRBD1. The V and J ends lost 7 bases and 5 bases, in that order; junction bases with no gene match: 10. The CDR3 sequence is 14 residues long. Per germline, CDR1 SEHNR and CDR2 FQNEAQ (reference sequence). This chain's CDR3 is CASNSAGGLTEAFF. CDR3 nucleotide sequence: TGTGCCAGCAATTCGGCAGGGGGGCTAACTGAAGCTTTCTTT.

The rearrangement uses TRBV7-6 and TRBJ2-2; TRBD2 matches 11 bases. This CDR3 region has 19 residues. The ends lost 0 bases at V and 5 bases at J; junction bases unmatched: 11. In germline, CDR1 is SGHVS, CDR2 FNYEAQ. This CDR3 is CASSLALAGGSTGTGELFF. DNA of the CDR3: TGTGCCAGCAGCTTAGCGCTAGCGGGGGGCTCGACAGGTACCGGGGAGCTGTTTTTT.

This clone was recorded only once. V and J are TRBV9 and TRBJ1-2; a weak D match, TRBD1 (6 bases). Germline loops: CDR1 SGDLS, CDR2 YYNGEE. The CDR3 extends over 15 amino acids. Trimming pared 3 bases from V and 4 bases from J, leaving 16 bases between. This CDR3 is CASSGGHRDGYGYTF. The CDR3 DNA reads TGTGCCAGCAGCGGGGGGCACCGGGACGGCTATGGCTACACCTTC. The variable domain in full, with the rest retrieved from reference TRBV9 and TRBJ1-2, is DSGVTQTPKHLITATGQRVTLRCSPRSGDLSVYWYQQSLDQGLQFLIQYYNGEERAKGNILERFSAQQFPDLHSELNLSSLELGDSALYFCASSGGHRDGYGYTFGSGTRLTVV.

The chain couples TRBV6-5 to TRBJ2-7, with 9 bases identical to TRBD1. CDR1 and CDR2 from the germline V gene are MNHEY and SVGAGI. The trim removed 0 bases at V and 4 bases at J, leaving 7 bases unmatched. The CDR3 is 16 amino acids. This chain's CDR3 is CASSYSSGTGFYEQYF. The CDR3 DNA is TGTGCCAGCAGTTACTCCTCCGGGACAGGGTTTTACGAGCAGTACTTC.

This clone was seen once. This sequence joins TRBV19 and TRBJ2-2, with 7 bases identical to TRBD2. CDR1 and CDR2 (germline): LNHDA, SQIVND (reference sequence). The V and J ends lost 4 bases and 0 bases, in that order; junction bases with no gene match: 11. The length of the CDR3 is 18 residues. CDR3 DNA sequence: TGTGCCAGTAGTAGGGAGCTCCTAGCGGCTACGAACACCGGGGAGCTGTTTTTT. Its protein product is CASSRELLAATNTGELFF.

This chain links TRBV21-1 with TRBJ1-4. TRBV21-1 is assigned pseudogene status. CDR3 length: 16 residues. Here the CDR3 reads CASRQPPGATNEKLFF. The CDR3 DNA reads as TGTGCCAGCAGACAACCCCCGGGTGCAACTAATGAAAAACTGTTTTTT.

This sequence joins TRBV19 and TRBJ2-7; 8 bases fit TRBD2. With V trimmed by 7 bases and J by 6 bases, 17 bases remained unmatched. Germline lookup yields CDR1 LNHDA and CDR2 SQIVND (reference sequence). The CDR3 has 16 amino acids. The CDR3 region has the DNA TGTGCCAGTACCCTCACCGTTGACGGGGGGGCCTCCGAGCAGTACTTC. Protein product: CASTLTVDGGASEQYF.

This clone was found once. The chain employs TRBV10-3 and TRBJ2-6; no definite D call. Germline lookup yields CDR1 ENHRY and CDR2 SYGVKD. The CDR3 length is 12 residues. Trimming left V 10 bases short and J 3 bases short, with 7 bases between. The CDR3 loop reads CATRGGANVLTF. CDR3 DNA: TGTGCCACTAGAGGTGGGGCCAACGTCCTGACTTTC.

A single count supports this clone. The rearrangement uses TRBV21-1 and TRBJ2-7; the table's TRBD1 call for D was not verified on the DNA. TRBV21-1 is designated a pseudogene. The CDR3 sequence is 15 residues long. CDR3 sequence reads: CASSKGRTAPYEQYF. CDR3 in DNA: TGTGCCAGCAGCAAAGGGAGGACAGCCCCCTACGAGCAGTACTTC.

This chain joins TRBV30 and TRBJ2-7; 11 bases agree with TRBD1. Trimming removed 5 bases from V and 4 bases from J; junction bases left unmatched: 4. Germline V gene lookup returns CDR1 GTSNPN and CDR2 SVGIG (reference sequence). The CDR3 totals 13 residues. The CDR3: CAWGDRGVYEQYF. The CDR3 DNA reads TGTGCCTGGGGGGACAGGGGGGTTTACGAGCAGTACTTC.

The chain recombines TRBV7-9 with TRBJ2-3; 10 bases fit TRBD2. V shed 3 bases, J shed 1 base, and the junction held 1 base outside the gene matches. The CDR3 totals 15 residues. The V gene's germline CDR1 is SEHNR and CDR2 FQNEAQ (reference sequence). The CDR3 region has the DNA TGTGCCAGCAGCTTCGGACTAGCGGGCACAGATACGCAGTATTTT. Encoded protein: CASSFGLAGTDTQYF.

The rearrangement uses TRBV7-6 and TRBJ2-1; 11 bases agree with TRBD2. Germline V gene sequence: CDR1 SGHVS, CDR2 FNYEAQ. The CDR3 length is 16 residues. The junction had 7 bases not matched to a gene; V was cut back by 4 bases and J by 5 bases. The DNA for the CDR3 is TGTGCCAGCAGCTCGTCTAGCGGGGGGCAGCACAATGAGCAGTTCTTC. Translated: CASSSSSGGQHNEQFF.

This clone came up a few times. The rearrangement joins TRBV10-1 to TRBJ1-5; 7 nucleotides agree with TRBD1. CDR1 and CDR2 (germline): WNHNN, SYGVQD (reference sequence). The CDR3 has 13 amino acids. The V gene end was trimmed by 5 bases and the J gene end by 6 bases; junction bases not matched to a gene: 4. The CDR3 region has the DNA TGCGCCAGCAGTACAGGGGTCGGTCAGCCCCAGCATTTT. It yields the protein CASSTGVGQPQHF.

The chain uses TRBV7-2 and TRBJ1-5; D not resolved. Germline CDR1 reads SGHTA; CDR2 reads FQGNSA. The CDR3 has 16 amino acids. V was cut by 1 base and J by 8 bases, with 18 bases left in between. This chain's CDR3 is CASSLDAPPRHEPQHF. As DNA, the CDR3 is TGTGCCAGCAGCTTAGACGCTCCACCCCGGCACGAGCCCCAGCATTTT.